This TCR beta chain is from a study of shared clonotypes between healthy human individuals. Turning to the study itself: CD4 naive and CD4 memory each took three plates per donor, while CD8 naive took two and CD8 memory one.

V lost 1 base to trimming and J lost 1 base, with 11 bases between them. The CDR3 sequence is 16 residues long. The germline gives CDR1 MDHEN, CDR2 SYDVKM. This clone came up once. Method: immunoSEQ multiplex PCR; TCRdb's copy keeps in-frame clones and lacks some. This table has roughly 380,000 clones, 95% to 97% appearing once. The chain joins TRBV28 to TRBJ2-1; D is uncertain. Sequenced material: memory CD8+ T cells sorted from blood. Documented subset: CD45RO+ cells pooled with CCR7-negative TemRA cells. The clonotype originates from a man aged 25-45 years in good health. The CDR3 DNA is TGTGCCAGCAGTTTATTTAAGACACTATCCTACAATGAGCAGTTCTTC. Amino acid sequence: CASSLFKTLSYNEQFF. Full variable domain (rest looked up from reference TRBV28 and TRBJ2-1): DVKVTQSSRYLVKRTGEKVFLECVQDMDHENMFWYRQDPGLGLRLIYFSYDVKMKEKGDIPEGYSVSREKKERFSLILESASTNQTSMYLCASSLFKTLSYNEQFFGPGTRLTVL.